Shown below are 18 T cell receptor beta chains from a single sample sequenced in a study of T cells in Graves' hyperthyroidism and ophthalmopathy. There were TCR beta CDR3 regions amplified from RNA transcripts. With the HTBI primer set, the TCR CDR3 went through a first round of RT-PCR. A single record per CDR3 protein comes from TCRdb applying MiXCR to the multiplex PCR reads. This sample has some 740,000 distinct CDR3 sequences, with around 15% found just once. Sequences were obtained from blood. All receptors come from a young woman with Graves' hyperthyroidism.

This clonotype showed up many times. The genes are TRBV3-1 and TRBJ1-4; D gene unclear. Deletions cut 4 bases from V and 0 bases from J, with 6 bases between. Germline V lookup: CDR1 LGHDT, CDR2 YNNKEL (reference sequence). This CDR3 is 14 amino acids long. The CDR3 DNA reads TGTGCCAGCAGCCGGAGGGCAACTAATGAAAAACTGTTTTTT. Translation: CASSRRATNEKLFF.

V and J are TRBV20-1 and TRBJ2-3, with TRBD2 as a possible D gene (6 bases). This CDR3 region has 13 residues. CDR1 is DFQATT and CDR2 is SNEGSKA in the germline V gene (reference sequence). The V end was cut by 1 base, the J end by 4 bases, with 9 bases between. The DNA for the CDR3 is TGCAGTGCTAGAGGCGGGACGGCAGATACGCAGTATTTT. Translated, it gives CSARGGTADTQYF.

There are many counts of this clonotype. CDR3 residues: CASSPRTGLTGNTIYF. CDR3 sequence (DNA): TGTGCCAGCAGCCCGAGGACAGGGCTGACTGGAAACACCATATATTTT. The rearrangement joins TRBV28 to TRBJ1-3, with 8 bases identical to TRBD1. Germline CDR1 is MDHEN and CDR2 is SYDVKM. J gave up 2 bases and V 6 bases, and 9 bases lay outside the gene matches. The CDR3 extends over 16 amino acids.

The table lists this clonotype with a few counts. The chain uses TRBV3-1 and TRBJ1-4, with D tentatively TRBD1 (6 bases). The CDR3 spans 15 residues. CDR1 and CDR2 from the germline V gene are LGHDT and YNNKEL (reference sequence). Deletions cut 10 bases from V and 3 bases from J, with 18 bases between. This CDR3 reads CATQGSYISNEKLFF. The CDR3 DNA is TGTGCCACGCAGGGGAGCTATATTTCTAATGAAAAACTGTTTTTT.

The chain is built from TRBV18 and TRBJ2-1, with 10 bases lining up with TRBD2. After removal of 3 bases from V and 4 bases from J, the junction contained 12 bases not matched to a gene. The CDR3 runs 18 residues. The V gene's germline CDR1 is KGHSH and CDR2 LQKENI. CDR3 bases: TGTGCCAGCTCACCGAGCGGGAGGGCAGATATTGGATACAATGAGCAGTTCTTC. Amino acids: CASSPSGRADIGYNEQFF.

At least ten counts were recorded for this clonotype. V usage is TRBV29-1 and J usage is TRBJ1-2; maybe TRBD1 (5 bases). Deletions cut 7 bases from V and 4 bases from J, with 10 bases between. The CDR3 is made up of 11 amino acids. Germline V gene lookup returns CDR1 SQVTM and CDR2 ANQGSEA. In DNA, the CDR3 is TGCAGCGCCCGGGACGGCTATGGCTACACCTTC. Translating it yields CSARDGYGYTF.

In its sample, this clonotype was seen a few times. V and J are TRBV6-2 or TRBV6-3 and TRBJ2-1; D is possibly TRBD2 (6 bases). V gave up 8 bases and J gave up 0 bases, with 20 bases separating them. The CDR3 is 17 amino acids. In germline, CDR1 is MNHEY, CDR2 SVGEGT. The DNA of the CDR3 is TGTGCCAGCCGAACCCCATTAGCGGAGAGCTCCTACAATGAGCAGTTCTTC. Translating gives CASRTPLAESSYNEQFF.

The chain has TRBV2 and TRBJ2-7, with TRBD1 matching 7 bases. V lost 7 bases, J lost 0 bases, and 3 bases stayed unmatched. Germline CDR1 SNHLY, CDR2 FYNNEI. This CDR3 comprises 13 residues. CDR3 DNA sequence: TGTGCCAGCACCGGGACAGCCTCCTACGAGCAGTACTTC. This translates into CASTGTASYEQYF.

The CDR3 DNA follows: TGCGCCAGCAGCGTACTAGCGGGAGGATTCGCCGGGGAGCTGTTTTTT. It translates to CASSVLAGGFAGELFF. The chain joins TRBV5-1 to TRBJ2-2; 12 bases map to TRBD2. CDR3 length: 16 residues. The germline CDR1 and CDR2 sequences are SGHRS and YFSETQ. Trimming at V came to 4 bases and at J to 6 bases, leaving 7 bases not matched to a gene.

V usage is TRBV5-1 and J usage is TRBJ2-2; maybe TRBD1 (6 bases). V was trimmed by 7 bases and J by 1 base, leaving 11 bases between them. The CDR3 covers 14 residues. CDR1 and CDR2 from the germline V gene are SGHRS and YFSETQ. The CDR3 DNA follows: TGCGCCAGCGTCCAGGGGCAGAACACCGGGGAGCTGTTTTTT. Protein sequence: CASVQGQNTGELFF.

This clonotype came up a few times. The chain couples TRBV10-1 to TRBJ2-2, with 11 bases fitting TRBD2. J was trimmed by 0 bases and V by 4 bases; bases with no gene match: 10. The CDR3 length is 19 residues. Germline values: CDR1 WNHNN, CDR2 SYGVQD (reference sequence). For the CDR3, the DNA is TGCGCCAGCAGTGGTAGCGGGAGGGCCGGGGGGACGAACACCGGGGAGCTGTTTTTT. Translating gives CASSGSGRAGGTNTGELFF.

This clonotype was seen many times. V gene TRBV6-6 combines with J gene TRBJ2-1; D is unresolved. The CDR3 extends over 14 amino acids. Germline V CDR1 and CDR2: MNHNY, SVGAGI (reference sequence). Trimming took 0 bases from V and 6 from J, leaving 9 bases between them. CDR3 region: CASSYSKYLNEQFF. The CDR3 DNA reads TGTGCCAGCAGTTACTCGAAGTACCTCAATGAGCAGTTCTTC.

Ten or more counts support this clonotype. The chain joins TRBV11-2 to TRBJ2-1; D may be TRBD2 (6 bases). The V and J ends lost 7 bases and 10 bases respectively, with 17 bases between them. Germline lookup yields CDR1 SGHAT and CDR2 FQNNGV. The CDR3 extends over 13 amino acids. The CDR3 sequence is CASTSIRGGEQFF. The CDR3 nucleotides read TGTGCCAGCACCTCGATTAGGGGAGGCGAGCAGTTCTTC.

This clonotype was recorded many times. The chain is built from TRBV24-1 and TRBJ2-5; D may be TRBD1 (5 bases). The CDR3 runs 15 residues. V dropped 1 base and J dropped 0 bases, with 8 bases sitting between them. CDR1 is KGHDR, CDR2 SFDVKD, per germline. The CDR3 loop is CATSDLSRDQETQYF. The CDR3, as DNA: TGTGCCACCAGTGATTTATCCAGGGACCAAGAGACCCAGTACTTC.

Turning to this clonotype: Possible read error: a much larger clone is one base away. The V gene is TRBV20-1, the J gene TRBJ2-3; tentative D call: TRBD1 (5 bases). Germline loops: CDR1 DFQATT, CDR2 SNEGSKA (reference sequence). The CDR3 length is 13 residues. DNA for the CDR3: TGCAGGGCTAACAGGAGTGTGCCAGATACGCAGTATTTT. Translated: CRANRSVPDTQYF.

In nucleotides, the CDR3 is TGTGCCAGTAGTAACGAGAGACAGGGGGCCTACGAGCAGTACTTC. This gives the protein CASSNERQGAYEQYF. The chain is built from TRBV19 and TRBJ2-7; TRBD1 aligns across 9 bases. In germline, CDR1 is LNHDA, CDR2 SQIVND (reference sequence). The V segment lost 4 bases and the J segment 2 bases; nucleotides outside the gene matches: 6. The CDR3 extends over 15 amino acids. The full variable domain, rest sourced from reference TRBV19 and TRBJ2-7, is DGGITQSPKYLFRKEGQNVTLSCEQNLNHDAMYWYRQDPGQGLRLIYYSQIVNDFQKGDIAEGYSVSREKKESFPLTVTSAQKNPTAFYLCASSNERQGAYEQYFGPGTRLTVT.

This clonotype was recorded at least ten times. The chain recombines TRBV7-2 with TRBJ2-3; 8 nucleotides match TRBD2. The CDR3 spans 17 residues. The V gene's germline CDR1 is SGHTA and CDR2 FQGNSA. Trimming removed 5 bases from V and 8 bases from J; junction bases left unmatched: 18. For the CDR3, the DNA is TGTGCCAGCAGCCTAAGGAGCACGGGACTAGAATTCGGTACGCAGTATTTT. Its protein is CASSLRSTGLEFGTQYF.

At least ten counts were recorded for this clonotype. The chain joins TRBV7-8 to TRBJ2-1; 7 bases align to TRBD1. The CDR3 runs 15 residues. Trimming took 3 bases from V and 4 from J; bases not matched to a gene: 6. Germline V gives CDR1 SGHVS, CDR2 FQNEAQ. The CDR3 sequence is CASSFRDRRYNEQFF. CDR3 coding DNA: TGTGCCAGCAGCTTCCGGGACAGAAGATACAATGAGCAGTTCTTC.